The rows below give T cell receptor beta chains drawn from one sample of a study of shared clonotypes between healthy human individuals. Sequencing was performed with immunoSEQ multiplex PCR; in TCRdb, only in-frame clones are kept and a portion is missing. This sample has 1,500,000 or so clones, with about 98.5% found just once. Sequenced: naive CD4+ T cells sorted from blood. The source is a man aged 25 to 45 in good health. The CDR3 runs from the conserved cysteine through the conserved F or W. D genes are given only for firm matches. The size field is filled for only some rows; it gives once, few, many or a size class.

CSVARSAGRQYEQYF | TGCAGCGTTGCACGTTCCGCGGGACGACAATACGAGCAGTACTTC | TRBJ2-7 | . | . | TRBV29-1
CASSESLDGAYEQYF | TGCGCCAGCAGTGAGTCCCTGGACGGAGCCTACGAGCAGTACTTC | TRBJ2-7 | . | . | TRBV10-2
CASSLYAGTGSGEQYF | TGTGCCAGCAGTTTATATGCGGGGACAGGGTCGGGAGAGCAGTACTTC | TRBJ2-7 | TRBD1 | . | TRBV27
CATRTGGGNEQYF | TGTGCCACCCGGACAGGGGGCGGGAACGAGCAGTACTTC | TRBJ2-7 | TRBD1 | . | TRBV27
CASSYLVDSSYNEQFF | TGTGCCAGCAGTTACTTGGTCGATAGCTCCTACAATGAGCAGTTCTTC | TRBJ2-1 | . | . | TRBV6-5
CASSQELFTDTQYF | TGCGCCAGCAGCCAAGAATTGTTCACAGATACGCAGTATTTT | TRBJ2-3 | . | . | TRBV4-1
CASSVGLASNYEQYF | TGTGCCAGCAGCGTAGGGTTGGCTAGTAACTACGAGCAGTACTTC | TRBJ2-7 | . | . | TRBV9
CASSSFQGRGRSDTQYF | TGTGCCAGTAGTTCGTTCCAGGGCAGGGGGAGGTCAGATACGCAGTATTTT | TRBJ2-3 | . | . | TRBV19
CASSLELVTLEQFF | TGTGCCAGCAGCCTGGAGTTGGTTACATTGGAGCAGTTCTTC | TRBJ2-1 | . | . | TRBV2
CASSLRPRGREAPGELFF | TGTGCCAGCAGCTTACGGCCACGGGGGCGAGAGGCTCCCGGGGAGCTGTTTTTT | TRBJ2-2 | . | . | TRBV7-9
CASSLDSGRAFANSYNEQFF | TGTGCCAGCAGCTTAGACAGCGGGAGGGCCTTTGCGAACTCCTACAATGAGCAGTTCTTC | TRBJ2-1 | TRBD2 | . | TRBV7-6
CASSQDWVQSATNEKLFF | TGCGCCAGCAGCCAAGATTGGGTACAGAGCGCAACTAATGAAAAACTGTTTTTT | TRBJ1-4 | . | . | TRBV4-3
CASSPLSGNVNTGELFF | TGTGCCAGCTCACCGTTGTCTGGGAACGTGAACACCGGGGAGCTGTTTTTT | TRBJ2-2 | . | . | TRBV18
CASSERTGLETQYF | TGTGCCAGCAGCGAAAGGACAGGGTTGGAGACCCAGTACTTC | TRBJ2-5 | TRBD1 | . | TRBV7-9
CASSSPSGEWEQYF | TGTGCCAGCAGTTCCCCCTCGGGGGAGTGGGAGCAGTACTTC | TRBJ2-7 | . | . | TRBV6-5
CAISEMAEGRSNYGYTF | TGTGCCATCAGTGAGATGGCGGAGGGAAGATCTAACTATGGCTACACCTTC | TRBJ1-2 | . | . | TRBV10-3
CASARTGTADEKLFF | TGTGCCAGCGCCAGAACCGGGACGGCCGATGAAAAACTGTTTTTT | TRBJ1-4 | . | . | TRBV6-1
CASSDLAGPTFF | TGCGCCAGCAGTGATCTGGCGGGACCAACCTTCTTC | TRBJ2-1 | . | . | TRBV10-1
CASSRWGGTYEQYF | TGTGCCAGCAGCCGGTGGGGGGGTACCTACGAGCAGTACTTC | TRBJ2-7 | TRBD2 | . | TRBV7-9
CASSMDDRVNQPQHF | TGTGCCAGTAGTATGGACGACAGGGTCAATCAGCCCCAGCATTTT | TRBJ1-5 | TRBD1 | . | TRBV19
CASSTGTGGYEQFF | TGCGCCAGCAGCACCGGGACAGGGGGTTATGAGCAGTTCTTC | TRBJ2-1 | TRBD1 | . | TRBV5-1
CASSLDRGSDEQYF | TGTGCCAGCAGCTTAGACAGGGGTAGCGACGAGCAGTACTTC | TRBJ2-7 | TRBD1 | . | TRBV5-8
CASIAKTGGKDTQYF | TGTGCCAGTATTGCCAAAACAGGGGGCAAAGATACGCAGTATTTT | TRBJ2-3 | TRBD1 | . | TRBV19
CARSLGVRIESASDEQYF | TGTGCCAGAAGCTTAGGGGTCAGGATCGAAAGTGCGAGCGACGAGCAGTACTTC | TRBJ2-7 | . | . | TRBV5-3
CASSPLGLERNEQFF | TGTGCCAGCAGTCCTTTGGGACTAGAACGTAATGAGCAGTTCTTC | TRBJ2-1 | TRBD2 | . | TRBV27
CASSQGTGDEQYF | TGTGCCAGCTCCCAAGGGACAGGTGACGAGCAGTACTTC | TRBJ2-7 | TRBD1 | . | TRBV18
CASSFSPEGNYGYTF | TGTGCCAGCAGCTTCTCTCCGGAGGGGAACTATGGCTACACCTTC | TRBJ1-2 | . | . | TRBV7-9
CASSRWGAYNEQFF | TGCGCCAGCAGCCGGTGGGGTGCCTACAATGAGCAGTTCTTC | TRBJ2-1 | . | . | TRBV4-3
CASSFSEKGLADHSYNEQFF | TGTGCTAGCAGCTTCTCTGAAAAGGGACTAGCGGACCACTCCTACAATGAGCAGTTCTTC | TRBJ2-1 | TRBD2 | once | TRBV7-7
CASSQVPLPTNEKLFF | TGCGCCAGCAGCCAAGTTCCCCTTCCCACTAATGAAAAACTGTTTTTT | TRBJ1-4 | . | . | TRBV4-1
CASSFNSNTGELFF | TGTGCCAGCAGCTTCAACTCGAACACCGGGGAGCTGTTTTTT | TRBJ2-2 | . | . | TRBV7-9
CASSVAGVAYEQYF | TGTGCCAGCAGCGTAGCTGGGGTGGCCTACGAGCAGTACTTC | TRBJ2-7 | . | . | TRBV9
CASIRSGGGGEKLFF | TGTGCCAGCATCCGGTCCGGGGGCGGTGGTGAAAAACTGTTTTTT | TRBJ1-4 | . | . | TRBV6-1
CSGGRWNTEAFF | TGCAGCGGGGGCAGGTGGAACACTGAAGCTTTCTTT | TRBJ1-1 | . | . | TRBV29-1
CASSKTLGTYEQYF | TGTGCCAGCAGCAAGACACTAGGAACATACGAGCAGTACTTC | TRBJ2-7 | . | . | TRBV7-2
CASSLSRAHSNQPQHF | TGTGCCAGCAGTTTGTCCAGGGCCCATAGCAATCAGCCCCAGCATTTT | TRBJ1-5 | . | . | TRBV28
CASSLKYEQYF | TGTGCCAGCTCCCTCAAATACGAGCAGTACTTC | TRBJ2-7 | . | . | TRBV18
CASSLVAAGFNEKLFF | TGTGCCAGCAGCTTAGTTGCGGCAGGGTTTAATGAAAAACTGTTTTTT | TRBJ1-4 | . | . | TRBV7-8
CASSPPTSARSTGELFF | TGTGCCAGCAGCCCCCCGACCTCCGCGCGGTCCACCGGGGAGCTGTTTTTT | TRBJ2-2 | . | once | TRBV7-2
CASSSVRAGTDTQYF | TGTGCCAGCAGCTCCGTTCGAGCGGGCACAGATACGCAGTATTTT | TRBJ2-3 | . | . | TRBV11-2
CASSFPGTETQYF | TGTGCCAGCAGCTTCCCAGGGACGGAGACCCAGTACTTC | TRBJ2-5 | . | . | TRBV5-4
CARSAPGQTYNEQFF | TGTGCCAGAAGCGCACCGGGACAGACCTACAATGAGCAGTTCTTC | TRBJ2-1 | TRBD1 | . | TRBV5-3
CASSEGGTQHF | TGTGCCAGCAGTGAAGGGGGGACCCAGCATTTT | TRBJ1-5 | . | . | TRBV2
CASSDGSGDEKLFF | TGTGCCAGCAGCGACGGGTCTGGGGATGAAAAACTGTTTTTT | TRBJ1-4 | . | . | TRBV7-9
CASSLAQGYDYGYTF | TGTGCCAGCAGCTTAGCGCAGGGATATGACTATGGCTACACCTTC | TRBJ1-2 | . | . | TRBV7-9
CAGGDGPTDTQYF | TGTGCCGGCGGGGACGGCCCCACAGATACGCAGTATTTT | TRBJ2-3 | . | once | TRBV2